The T cell receptor beta chain under discussion was sequenced for a study of CD8 T cells in Susac syndrome. CDR3 length: 17 amino acids. Germline CDR1 and CDR2: SGHTA and FQGTGA. V dropped 0 bases and J dropped 7; count of bases not matched to a gene: 9. About 0.5 to 1 ug RNA was reverse transcribed with random hexamers. An immunoSEQ multiplex PCR amplified TCR beta CDR3 over 54 Vbeta and 13 Jbeta. TCRdb itself ran the immunoSEQ multiplex PCR reads through MiXCR, one entry per CDR3 protein. The table lists approximately 150,000 distinct CDR3 sequences, around 93% of them singletons. It was treatment-naive patients with stable or active relapsing-remitting disease who made up the multiple sclerosis controls.

The sample taken for sequencing was CD4+ T cells from PBMCs. The sequence derives from a human donor with multiple sclerosis. The chain carries TRBV7-3 and TRBJ2-1, with 10 bases aligning to TRBD2. The CDR3 nucleotides read TGTGCCAGCAGCTTAACGGAGCTAGCGGGAGTCGGGAATGAGCAGTTCTTC. It translates to CASSLTELAGVGNEQFF.